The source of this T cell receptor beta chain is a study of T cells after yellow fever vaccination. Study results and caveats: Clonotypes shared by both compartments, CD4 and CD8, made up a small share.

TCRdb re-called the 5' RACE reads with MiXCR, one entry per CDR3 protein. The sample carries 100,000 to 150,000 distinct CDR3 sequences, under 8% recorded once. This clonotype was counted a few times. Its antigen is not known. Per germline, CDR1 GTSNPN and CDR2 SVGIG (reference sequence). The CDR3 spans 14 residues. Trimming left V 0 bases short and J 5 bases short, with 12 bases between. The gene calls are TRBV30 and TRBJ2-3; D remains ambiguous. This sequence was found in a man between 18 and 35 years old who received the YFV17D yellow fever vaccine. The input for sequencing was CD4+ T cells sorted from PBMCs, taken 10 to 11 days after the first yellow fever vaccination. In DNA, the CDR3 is TGTGCCTGGAGTGTACGCAGTAGAGGAGATACGCAGTATTTT. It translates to CAWSVRSRGDTQYF. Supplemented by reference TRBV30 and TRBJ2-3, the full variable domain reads SQTIHQWPATLVQPVGSPLSLECTVEGTSNPNLYWYRQAAGRGLQLLFYSVGIGQISSEVPQNLSASRPQDRQFILSSKKLLLSDSGFYLCAWSVRSRGDTQYFGPGTRLTVL.